This T cell receptor beta chain derives from a study of blood T cells in healthy people across ages. Of note for this clonotype: The target antigen is unknown. An end of the junction differs from the germline gene, which may be a read error.

Donor samples were obtained from healthy Caucasian individuals from Russia, aged 6 to 90. CDR1 is PRHDT and CDR2 is FYEKMQ in the germline V gene (reference sequence). The CDR3 sequence is 18 residues long. General observations from the study: A roughly linear age-dependent decrease characterized TCR beta diversity per million T cells.

Next came a second PCR, run for about 7 to 12 cycles, which used a sample-barcoded 5' primer along with a J-beta primer mix. Each cDNA was tagged by a template-switch adaptor containing 12 random nucleotides. TCRdb processed the 5' RACE reads anew with MiXCR; each CDR3 protein has one entry. The table lists over 450,000 distinct CDR3 sequences, 24% of them singletons. These data were also reused for a study on T cells of mothers and their children. That paper states: Nobody spotted any persistent microchimeric T cell clones.

Sequenced input: blood. The clonotype comes from a boy aged 5-17 years in good health. This sequence joins TRBV13 and TRBJ1-1, with 9 bases lining up with TRBD1. CDR3 region: CASSFRITGGVMMTGAFF. The CDR3 DNA reads TGTGCCAGCAGCTTCCGTATAACAGGGGGCGTAATGATGACTGGAGCTTTCTTT. The full variable domain, completed using reference TRBV13 and TRBJ1-1, is AAGVIQSPRHLIKEKRETATLKCYPIPRHDTVYWYQQGPGQDPQFLISFYEKMQSDKGSIPDRFSAQQFSDYHSELNMSSLELGDSALYFCASSFRITGGVMMTGAFFGQGTRLTVV.